A selection of T cell receptor beta chains follows, all from one sample in a study of cytomegalovirus exposure and HLA in healthy donors. Sequencing was performed with immunoSEQ multiplex PCR; in TCRdb, only in-frame clones are kept and a portion is missing. The sample contains 90,000 or so clones, roughly four fifths of which appear only once. Source material: PBMCs. All receptors come from a man aged 25-45 years in good health and CMV-seropositive. Each CDR3 is given with its conserved first and last residue. The D gene is left open where the match is weak. Clone size is shown for a subset of rows, as once, few, many or a class of expanded clone.

j_call v_call clone_size d_call cdr3_aa cdr3_nt
TRBJ2-4 TRBV7-9 - TRBD2 CSSSLLAGGVAKNIQYF TGTTCCAGCAGCTTATTAGCGGGAGGGGTAGCCAAAAACATTCAGTACTTC
TRBJ2-1 TRBV7-9 - TRBD2 CASSPVGLAGVTGRNEQFF TGTGCCAGCAGCCCAGTAGGACTAGCGGGAGTAACCGGGAGGAATGAGCAGTTCTTC
TRBJ1-3 TRBV6-5 - TRBD1 CASRPTGGYGNTIYF TGTGCCAGCAGACCGACAGGGGGCTACGGAAACACCATATATTTT
TRBJ2-7 TRBV7-2 - TRBD1 CASSLVGTGLNEQYF TGTGCCAGCAGCTTAGTAGGGACAGGGCTCAACGAGCAGTACTTC
TRBJ1-1 TRBV6-1 - - CASTLRTMNTEAFF TGTGCCAGCACCCTCCGGACTATGAACACTGAAGCTTTCTTT
TRBJ2-2 TRBV5-1 - - CASSLSQDTGELFF TGCGCCAGCAGCTTGTCTCAGGACACCGGGGAGCTGTTTTTT
TRBJ2-1 TRBV5-1 - TRBD2 CASSLAELAPKINEQFF TGCGCCAGCAGCTTGGCAGAACTAGCGCCCAAAATCAATGAGCAGTTCTTC
TRBJ2-2 TRBV18 - TRBD1 CASSPSTGGADTGELFF TGTGCCAGCTCACCCTCTACAGGGGGCGCGGACACCGGGGAGCTGTTTTTT
TRBJ1-2 TRBV28 once TRBD1 CASSFLRDRETNYGYTF TGTGCCAGCAGTTTTCTCCGGGACAGGGAAACTAACTATGGCTACACCTTC
TRBJ1-1 TRBV21-1 - - CASSKIQGGRAFF TGTGCCAGCAGCAAAATCCAGGGCGGTAGGGCTTTCTTT
TRBJ1-2 TRBV7-8 - - CASSTGRSNYGYTF TGTGCCAGCAGCACGGGGAGGAGTAACTATGGCTACACCTTC
TRBJ1-2 TRBV20-1 - - CSASPGSGYTF TGCAGTGCTAGTCCAGGAAGTGGCTACACCTTC
TRBJ2-7 TRBV18 once - CASSPPVSYEQYF TGTGCCAGCTCACCCCCGGTCTCCTACGAGCAGTACTTC
TRBJ2-5 TRBV15 once - CATSRDLKTQYF TGTGCCACCAGCAGAGATCTAAAGACCCAGTACTTC
TRBJ2-7 TRBV11-2 - - CASSLGQISYEQYF TGTGCCAGCAGCCTCGGACAGATCTCCTACGAGCAGTACTTC
TRBJ1-1 TRBV4-1 few TRBD1 CASSQSRGVNTEAFF TGCGCCAGCAGCCAATCCAGGGGGGTGAACACTGAAGCTTTCTTT
TRBJ2-7 TRBV29-1 - - CSVRTTGPSYEQYF TGCAGCGTTCGAACGACAGGACCCTCCTACGAGCAGTACTTC
TRBJ2-3 TRBV29-1 - - CSVSALDTQYF TGCAGCGTAAGCGCACTAGATACGCAGTATTTT